Following are 13 T cell receptor beta chains from one sample sequenced in a study of blood T cell repertoires in COVID-19. Data came from immunoSEQ multiplex PCR; TCRdb stores just in-frame clones and leaves some out. The table lists 200,000 to 300,000 clones, about 88% of them singletons. Sequenced sample: peripheral blood. The receptors here all came from a woman aged 55-70 years with COVID-19, enrolled during active disease.

This clone was seen a single time. The V gene is TRBV4-3, the J gene TRBJ2-1; no definite D call. CDR1 is LGHNA and CDR2 is YSLEER in the germline V gene. V lost 0 bases to trimming and J lost 8 bases, with 8 bases between them. The CDR3 is made up of 13 amino acids. This chain's CDR3 is CASSQESIDEQFF. Here the CDR3 DNA reads TGCGCCAGCAGCCAAGAGTCTATAGATGAGCAGTTCTTC.

As to this clone: Other DNA sequences in the same sample also yield this CDR3. V gene TRBV3-1 (or the pseudogene TRBV3-2) combines with J gene TRBJ1-2; TRBD1 agrees at 10 bases. Germline-derived CDR1 and CDR2 are LGHDT and YNNKEL (reference sequence). V trimming: 2 bases; J trimming: 2 bases; junction bases outside the gene matches: 2. This CDR3 is built from 15 residues. CDR3 residues: CASSQPGQGNYGYTF. The CDR3 DNA follows: TGTGCCAGCAGCCAACCGGGACAGGGGAACTATGGCTACACCTTC.

In DNA form, the CDR3 reads TGTGCCAGCAGCGCCGGGACTAGAGGTCCATACAATGAGCAGTTCTTC. Amino acids: CASSAGTRGPYNEQFF. The chain uses TRBV5-8 and TRBJ2-1, with TRBD2 matching 8 bases. Looked up from germline, CDR1 is SGHTS and CDR2 is YDEGEE. The CDR3 is 16 amino acids. V was pared by 4 bases and J by 4 bases, with 10 bases of the junction left unmatched.

V and J are TRBV5-1 and TRBJ2-1; 7 bases are a match to TRBD2. V trimming: 0 bases; J trimming: 2 bases; junction bases outside the gene matches: 14. Per the germline V gene, CDR1 is SGHRS and CDR2 is YFSETQ. This CDR3 has 19 residues. The CDR3 spells CASSLAGGTGRGPYNEQFF. The CDR3 coding sequence is TGCGCCAGCAGCTTGGCCGGGGGGACTGGTAGAGGCCCCTACAATGAGCAGTTCTTC.

The genes are TRBV5-1 and TRBJ2-2; D gene ambiguous. CDR1 and CDR2 from the germline V gene are SGHRS and YFSETQ. Trimming cost V 0 bases and J 2 bases, with 11 bases left between them. The CDR3 is 16 residues long. CDR3 nucleotide sequence: TGCGCCAGCAGCTTGGTTGGGCCAGCCAACACCGGGGAGCTGTTTTTT. Translation gives CASSLVGPANTGELFF.

CDR3: CASSFLQLEAFF. In DNA form, the CDR3 reads TGTGCCAGCAGTTTCCTACAGCTTGAAGCTTTCTTT. V usage is TRBV28 and J usage is TRBJ1-1; D remains ambiguous. CDR3 length: 12 amino acids. Germline V CDR1 and CDR2: MDHEN, SYDVKM. V lost 3 bases and J 7 bases, leaving 9 bases between the germline ends.

The chain recombines TRBV19 with TRBJ2-1; 8 bases are shared with TRBD1. The J segment lost 3 bases and the V segment lost 4 bases, leaving 11 bases of the junction unmatched. The CDR3 totals 17 residues. Germline V gene data show CDR1 as LNHDA and CDR2 as SQIVND (reference sequence). CDR3: CASSTLRQGSGYNEQFF. In DNA, the CDR3 is TGTGCCAGTAGTACCCTGCGACAGGGGAGTGGCTACAATGAGCAGTTCTTC.

The chain uses TRBV19 and TRBJ2-1; 10 bases line up with TRBD2. This CDR3 is 16 amino acids long. Germline CDR1 LNHDA, CDR2 SQIVND (reference sequence). V dropped 5 bases and J dropped 0; count of bases not matched to a gene: 4. This CDR3 reads CASSVSSGSSYNEQFF. CDR3 nucleotides: TGTGCCAGTAGTGTCTCTAGCGGGAGCTCCTACAATGAGCAGTTCTTC.

The chain is built from TRBV18 and TRBJ1-1; D remains ambiguous. The CDR3 is 13 amino acids. V gave up 4 bases and J gave up 5 bases, with 11 bases separating them. Per the germline V gene, CDR1 is KGHSH and CDR2 is LQKENI. The CDR3 here is CASSLTTETEAFF. CDR3 bases: TGTGCCAGCTCACTAACGACTGAGACTGAAGCTTTCTTT.

The CDR3 nucleotides are TGTGCCAGCAGCTTAGTGGCTGGCTACACCTTC. Amino acids: CASSLVAGYTF. The chain links TRBV7-9 to TRBJ1-2; no firm D call. CDR1 is SEHNR, CDR2 FQNEAQ, per germline (reference sequence). The CDR3 is made up of 11 amino acids. The V end was cut by 1 base, the J end by 7 bases, with 4 bases between.

The chain couples TRBV28 to TRBJ2-1; 10 bases map to TRBD2. V dropped 6 bases and J dropped 2; count of bases not matched to a gene: 7. This CDR3 is 16 amino acids long. In germline, CDR1 is MDHEN, CDR2 SYDVKM. The CDR3 is CASRRGSGRPYNEQFF. The CDR3 nucleotides are TGTGCCAGCAGAAGGGGTAGCGGGAGGCCCTACAATGAGCAGTTCTTC.

This clone was seen a single time. V is TRBV10-2 and J is TRBJ2-1; D perhaps matches TRBD2 (6 bases). CDR3 size: 15 residues. CDR1 is WSHSY, CDR2 SAAADI, per germline. The V gene lost 3 bases and the J gene lost 7 bases, with 16 bases spanning the gap. DNA for the CDR3: TGCGCCAGCAGTGACCCGGGACTCCCGGGGAATGAGCAGTTCTTC. Protein product: CASSDPGLPGNEQFF.

This clone turned up a few times. Other DNA sequences of this sample code for an identical CDR3. The rearrangement joins TRBV5-6 to TRBJ2-1, with D perhaps TRBD2 (5 bases). CDR1 and CDR2 (germline): SGHDT, YYEEEE. V lost 3 bases to trimming and J lost 4 bases, with 8 bases between them. CDR3 length equals 13 residues. The CDR3 bases are TGTGCCAGCAGCTCCGGACTTTACAATGAGCAGTTCTTC. Its protein is CASSSGLYNEQFF.